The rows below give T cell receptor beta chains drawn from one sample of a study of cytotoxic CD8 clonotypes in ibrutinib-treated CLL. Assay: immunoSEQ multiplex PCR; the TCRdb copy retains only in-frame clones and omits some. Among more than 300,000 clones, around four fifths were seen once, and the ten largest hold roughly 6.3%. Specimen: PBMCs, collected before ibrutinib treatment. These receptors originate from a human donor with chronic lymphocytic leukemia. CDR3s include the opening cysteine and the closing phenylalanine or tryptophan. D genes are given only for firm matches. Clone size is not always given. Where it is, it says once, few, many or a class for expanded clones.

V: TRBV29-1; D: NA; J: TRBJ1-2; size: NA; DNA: TGCAGCGTTGGGGTCGGGGATGGCTACACCTTC; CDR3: CSVGVGDGYTF
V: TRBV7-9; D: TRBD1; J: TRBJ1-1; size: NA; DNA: TGTGCCAGCAGCCCTCTCAACGGACAGGCCGAAGCTTTCTTT; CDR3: CASSPLNGQAEAFF
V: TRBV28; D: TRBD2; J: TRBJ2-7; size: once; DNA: TGTGCCAGCAGTTTATCGGGCCGTTTGGGGACTACCTACGAGCAGTACTTC; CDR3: CASSLSGRLGTTYEQYF
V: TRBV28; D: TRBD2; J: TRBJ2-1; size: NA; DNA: TGTACCGTTTGCGGGAGGCTCTCCTACAATGAGCAGTTCTTC; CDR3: CTVCGRLSYNEQFF
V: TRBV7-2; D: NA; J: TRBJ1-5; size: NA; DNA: TGTGCCAGCAGCGCAGGACGCCCGGGCAATCAGCCCCAGCATTTT; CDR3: CASSAGRPGNQPQHF
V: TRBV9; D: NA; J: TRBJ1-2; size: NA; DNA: TGTGCCAGCAGCGTAGACAAGGTCACTAACTATGGCTACACCTTC; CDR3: CASSVDKVTNYGYTF
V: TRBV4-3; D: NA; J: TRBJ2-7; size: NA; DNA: TGCGCCAGCAGCCAGGGCACTATAGGCTACGAGCAGTACTTC; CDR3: CASSQGTIGYEQYF
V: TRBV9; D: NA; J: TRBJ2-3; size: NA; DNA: TGTGCCAGCAGCATACTAGGTGCTAGCACAGATACGCAGTATTTT; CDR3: CASSILGASTDTQYF
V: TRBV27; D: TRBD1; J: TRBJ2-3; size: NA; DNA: TGTGCCAGCAGTTCTCAGGGGGTGACAGATACGCAGTATTTT; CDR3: CASSSQGVTDTQYF
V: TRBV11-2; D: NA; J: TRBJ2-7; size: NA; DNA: TGTGCCAGCAGCGCCAACGAGCAGTACTTC; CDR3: CASSANEQYF
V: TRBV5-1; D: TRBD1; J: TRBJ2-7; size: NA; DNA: TGCGCCAGCAGCGTTACAGGGGGCGACTACGAGCAGTACTTC; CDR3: CASSVTGGDYEQYF
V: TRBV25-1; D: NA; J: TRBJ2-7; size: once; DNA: TGTGCCAGCAGTGATCCCCCTCATTGGCTGTACTTC; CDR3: CASSDPPHWLYF
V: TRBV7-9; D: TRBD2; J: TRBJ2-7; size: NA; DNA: TGTGCCAGCAGCTTAGGGGGACTATCCTACGAGCAGTACTTC; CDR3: CASSLGGLSYEQYF
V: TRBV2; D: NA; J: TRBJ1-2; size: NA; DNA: TGTGCCAGCAACAGCGTACAGGGATTCTATGGCTACACCTTC; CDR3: CASNSVQGFYGYTF
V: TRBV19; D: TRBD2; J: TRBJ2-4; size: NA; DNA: TGTGCCAGTAGTATAGAGAGCGGGAGGGACGTCATTCAGTACTTC; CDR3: CASSIESGRDVIQYF
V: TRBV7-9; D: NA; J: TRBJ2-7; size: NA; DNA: TGTGCCAGCAGCCTGGGGTTCGACGAGCAGTACTTC; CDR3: CASSLGFDEQYF
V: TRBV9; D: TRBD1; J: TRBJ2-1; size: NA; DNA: TGTGCCAGCAGCGAGGGGCAGGGGGATGAGCAGTTCTTC; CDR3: CASSEGQGDEQFF
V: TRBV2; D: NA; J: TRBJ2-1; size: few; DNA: TGTGCCAGCAGAAACGACAGGAACTACAATGAGCAGTTCTTC; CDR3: CASRNDRNYNEQFF
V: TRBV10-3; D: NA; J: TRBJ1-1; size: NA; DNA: TGTGCCATCAGTCAGGGGAACACTGAAGCTTTCTTT; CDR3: CAISQGNTEAFF
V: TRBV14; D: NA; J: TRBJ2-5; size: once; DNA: TGTGCCAGCAGCCAAGGGGGGTCGGCGACCCAGTACTTC; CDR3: CASSQGGSATQYF
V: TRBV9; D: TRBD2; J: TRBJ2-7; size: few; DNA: TGTGCCAGCAGCGGACCCACTCACCCTAGCGGGAGGTACGAGCAGTACTTC; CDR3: CASSGPTHPSGRYEQYF
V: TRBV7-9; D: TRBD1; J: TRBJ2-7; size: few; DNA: TGTGCCAGCAATTCCGGGACAGGGGGAGGCGAGCAGTACTTC; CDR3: CASNSGTGGGEQYF
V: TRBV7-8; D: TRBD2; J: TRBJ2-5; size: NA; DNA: TGTGCCAGCAGCCCCGGACTAGCGGGAGAGACCCAGTACTTC; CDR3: CASSPGLAGETQYF
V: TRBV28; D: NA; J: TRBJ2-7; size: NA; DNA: TGTGCCAGCACAGTCAGGGACGAGCAGTACTTC; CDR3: CASTVRDEQYF
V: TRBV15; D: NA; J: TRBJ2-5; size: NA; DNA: TGTGCCACCAGCAGAGATTTAGGCAGCGGGTATTACCAAGAGACCCAGTACTTC; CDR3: CATSRDLGSGYYQETQYF
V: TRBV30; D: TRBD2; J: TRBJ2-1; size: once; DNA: TGTGCCTGGCGAAGCGGGAGTTCGTTCTCCTACAATGAGCAGTTCTTC; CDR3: CAWRSGSSFSYNEQFF
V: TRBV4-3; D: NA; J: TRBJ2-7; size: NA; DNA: TGCGCCAGCAGCCAGAAGGGCCGAGGAAAAGAGCAGTACTTC; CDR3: CASSQKGRGKEQYF
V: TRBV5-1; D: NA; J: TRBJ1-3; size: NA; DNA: TGCGCCAGCAGCCCTGACCTTCCTGGAAACACCATATATTTT; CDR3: CASSPDLPGNTIYF
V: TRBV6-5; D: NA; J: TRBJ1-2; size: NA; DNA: TGTGCCAGCAGTTACTCGTCCCCCATGTGGGCAGATGGCTACACCTTC; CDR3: CASSYSSPMWADGYTF
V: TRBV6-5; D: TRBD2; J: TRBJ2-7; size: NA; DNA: TGTGCCAGCAGTCCTGGACTAGCGGGAGCGGGGGAGCAGTACTTC; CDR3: CASSPGLAGAGEQYF
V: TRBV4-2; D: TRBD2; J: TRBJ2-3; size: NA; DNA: TGTGCCAGCAGCCAAGAGACACTAGCGAGGAATACGCAGTATTTT; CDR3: CASSQETLARNTQYF
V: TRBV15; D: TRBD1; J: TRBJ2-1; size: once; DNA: TGTGCCACCAGCAGAGATCTGGGACAGGGAGGAAATGAGCAGTTCTTC; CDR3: CATSRDLGQGGNEQFF
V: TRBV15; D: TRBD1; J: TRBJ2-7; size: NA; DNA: TGTGCCACCAGCCGGGACAGGGGGCCCTACGAGCAGTACTTC; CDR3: CATSRDRGPYEQYF
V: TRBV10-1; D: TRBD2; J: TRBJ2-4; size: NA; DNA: TGCGCCAGCAGTGACCGGGGGGGTCTAGCCAAAAACATTCAGTACTTC; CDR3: CASSDRGGLAKNIQYF
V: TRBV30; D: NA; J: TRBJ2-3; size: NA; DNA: TGTGCCTGGATGGAGTGGGATACGCAGTATTTT; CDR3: CAWMEWDTQYF
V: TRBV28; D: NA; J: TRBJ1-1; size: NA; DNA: TGTGCCAGCAGGGAGCCGAACACTGAAGCTTTCTTT; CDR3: CASREPNTEAFF
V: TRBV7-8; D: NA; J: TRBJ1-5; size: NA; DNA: TGTGCCAGCAGTGCCGGGACAATTGATTATAGCAATCAGCCCCAGCATTTT; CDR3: CASSAGTIDYSNQPQHF
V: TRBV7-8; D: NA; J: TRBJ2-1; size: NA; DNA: TGTGCCAGCAGTCCCCTCCGGGCTAGAGGGTTTGGTGAGCAGTTCTTC; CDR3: CASSPLRARGFGEQFF
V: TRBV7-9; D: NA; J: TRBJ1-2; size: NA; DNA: TGTGCCAGCAGCCCAGACAGATCCAACTATGGCTACACCTTC; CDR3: CASSPDRSNYGYTF
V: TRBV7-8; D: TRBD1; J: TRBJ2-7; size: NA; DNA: TGTGCCAGCAGCTTCGGGACAGCTGGTGGCTATATGGGGTTATACGAGCAGTACTTC; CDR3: CASSFGTAGGYMGLYEQYF
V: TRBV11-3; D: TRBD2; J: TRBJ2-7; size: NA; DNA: TGTGCCAGCAGCGCGGGACTAGCGGGCGTTAAGTACTTC; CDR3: CASSAGLAGVKYF